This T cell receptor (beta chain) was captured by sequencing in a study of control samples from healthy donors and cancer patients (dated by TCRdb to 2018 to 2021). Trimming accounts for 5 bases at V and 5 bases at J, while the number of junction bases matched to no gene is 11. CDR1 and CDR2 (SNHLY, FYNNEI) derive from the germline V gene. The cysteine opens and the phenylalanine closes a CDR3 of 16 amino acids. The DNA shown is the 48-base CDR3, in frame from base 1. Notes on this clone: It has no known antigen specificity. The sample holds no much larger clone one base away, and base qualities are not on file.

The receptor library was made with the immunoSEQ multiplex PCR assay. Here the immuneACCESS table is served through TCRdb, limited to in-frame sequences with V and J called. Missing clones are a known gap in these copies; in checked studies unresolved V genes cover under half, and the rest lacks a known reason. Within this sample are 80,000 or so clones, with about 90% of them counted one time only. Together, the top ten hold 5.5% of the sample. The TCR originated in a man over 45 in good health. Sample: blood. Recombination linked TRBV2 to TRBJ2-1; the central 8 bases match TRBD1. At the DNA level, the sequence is TGTGCCAGCAGTCAGGGGGCATCAGGGCAGCACAATGAGCAGTTCTTC. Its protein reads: CASSQGASGQHNEQFF.